This T cell receptor beta chain was sequenced for a study of blood T cell repertoires in COVID-19. Germline trimming cut 4 bases from V and 7 bases from J; bases unmatched to any gene: 1. The germline CDR1 and CDR2 sequences are SGHRS and YFSETQ. There are 12 residues in the CDR3. The sample holds one count of this clone. This specimen includes other DNA sequences encoding the same CDR3. Some clones are missing from TCRdb's copy, which holds only in-frame ones; the method was immunoSEQ multiplex PCR. The sample contains more than 85,000 clones, 70% to 90% of which appear only once. This TCR came from a woman aged 55 to 70 with acute or convalescent COVID-19. Sequenced material: peripheral blood. The genes are TRBV5-1 and TRBJ2-1; 8 bases align to TRBD2. The CDR3 DNA sequence: TGCGCCAGCAGCCCTAGCGGGAATGAGCAGTTCTTC. Protein product: CASSPSGNEQFF.